The clone carrying this T cell receptor (beta chain) was found a few times. The data were obtained in a study of identical twins. TCRdb reprocessed the 5' RACE reads with MiXCR, giving one entry per CDR3 protein. The sample records about 530,000 distinct CDR3 sequences, 20% to 25% being singletons. Germline lookup yields CDR1 SGHAT and CDR2 FQNNGV. The CDR3 consists of 13 residues. The ends were cut back, 1 base at V and 4 bases at J, with 5 bases in the middle. This same sample was also taken into another study, of yellow fever vaccine responses in identical twins.

This receptor was obtained from a woman aged 18-35 years in good health. V gene TRBV11-2 combines with J gene TRBJ2-1; the D is unclear. The sample taken for sequencing was CD4+ T cells sorted from blood. This chain's CDR3 is CASSLAYYNEQFF. As DNA, the CDR3 is TGTGCCAGCAGCTTAGCCTATTACAATGAGCAGTTCTTC.